A single sample is the source of the 21 T cell receptor beta chains below, sequenced in a study of graft-versus-host responses after intestinal transplantation. Using immunoSEQ multiplex PCR, the repertoire was profiled, and TCRdb retains in-frame clones only, with some absent. The table lists fewer than 85,000 clones, over 75% of them singletons. Antigens of these TCRs are unknown. The specimen comprised unstimulated CD4+ T cells sorted from spleen or lymph node cells, sampled before transplant. The source of these receptors is a human donor who was the organ donor for an intestinal transplant.

V gene TRBV5-6 combines with J gene TRBJ1-6; D is possibly TRBD1 (5 bases). Trimming stripped 2 bases from V and 8 bases from J, with 14 bases between. Germline V gives CDR1 SGHDT, CDR2 YYEEEE. This CDR3 spans 15 amino acids. CDR3 residues: CASSFNGQGYSPLHF. The CDR3 DNA reads as TGTGCCAGCAGCTTTAATGGGCAGGGTTATTCACCCCTCCACTTT.

This chain's CDR3 is CASRRGQGNTGELFF. In DNA form, the CDR3 reads TGTGCCAGTAGACGGGGACAGGGAAACACCGGGGAGCTGTTTTTT. The V and J genes are TRBV19 and TRBJ2-2; TRBD1 matches at 9 bases. The V gene end was trimmed by 6 bases and the J gene end by 2 bases; junction bases not matched to a gene: 4. Per the germline V gene, CDR1 is LNHDA and CDR2 is SQIVND (reference sequence). The CDR3 covers 15 residues.

The chain links TRBV20-1 to TRBJ2-5, with D possibly being TRBD1 (6 bases). Between the trimmed V and J ends, which lost 6 bases and 5 bases, there was a span of 10 bases. The CDR3 has 11 amino acids. The germline gives CDR1 DFQATT, CDR2 SNEGSKA (reference sequence). CDR3 residues: CSARRGETQYF. The CDR3 bases are TGCAGTGCCAGAAGGGGGGAGACCCAGTACTTC.

This rearrangement joins TRBV27 to TRBJ2-3, with 9 bases lining up with TRBD1. Germline lookup yields CDR1 MNHEY and CDR2 SMNVEV (reference sequence). The junction had 4 bases not matched to a gene; V was cut back by 2 bases and J by 7 bases. The CDR3 length is 14 residues. As DNA, the CDR3 is TGTGCCAGCAGTTTACCCGGGACAGGGAATACGCAGTATTTT. Its translation is CASSLPGTGNTQYF.

This clone appeared a few times. CDR3 in amino acids: CASGGEGVETQYF. The DNA of the CDR3 is TGTGCCAGCGGCGGAGAGGGGGTCGAGACCCAGTACTTC. The V and J genes are TRBV28 and TRBJ2-5; maybe TRBD1 (6 bases). The CDR3 sequence is 13 residues long. CDR1 is MDHEN, CDR2 SYDVKM, per germline. The V gene lost 8 bases and the J gene lost 5 bases, with 15 bases spanning the gap.

The chain recombines TRBV6-5 with TRBJ1-2, with D possibly being TRBD1 (6 bases). The length of the CDR3 is 15 residues. V was cut by 7 bases and J by 4 bases, with 19 bases left in between. Germline CDR1 MNHEY, CDR2 SVGAGI. The CDR3 nucleotides are TGTGCCAGCACGACGCGGGGGGGGGCCCTCTATGGCTACACCTTC. Encoded protein: CASTTRGGALYGYTF.

This chain uses TRBV29-1 with TRBJ2-5; perhaps TRBD1 as D (6 bases). Between the trimmed V and J ends, which lost 5 bases and 7 bases, there was a span of 26 bases. Germline assignment: CDR1 SQVTM and CDR2 ANQGSEA. The CDR3 loop spans 16 amino acids. CDR3 coding DNA: TGCAGCGTTCCCAACCTTATGATAACAGGGTCCGTGACCCAGTACTTC. The encoded protein is CSVPNLMITGSVTQYF.

The V gene is TRBV7-2, the J gene TRBJ2-4, with 9 bases lining up with TRBD1. CDR1 is SGHTA and CDR2 is FQGNSA in the germline V gene. The trim removed 5 bases at V and 3 bases at J, leaving 8 bases unmatched. The CDR3 loop spans 16 amino acids. CDR3 in DNA: TGTGCCAGCAGCGAAGGACAGGGGATTGGCAAAAACATTCAGTACTTC. It encodes CASSEGQGIGKNIQYF.

V usage is TRBV6-5 and J usage is TRBJ1-2; no definite D call. The CDR3 is made up of 16 amino acids. V gave up 2 bases and J gave up 4 bases, with 17 bases separating them. Per the germline V gene, CDR1 is MNHEY and CDR2 is SVGAGI. The CDR3 spells CASSYSFTENTYGYTF. CDR3 nucleotide sequence: TGTGCCAGCAGTTACAGTTTCACGGAGAATACCTATGGCTACACCTTC.

This clone was detected once. The chain combines TRBV4-1 with TRBJ1-5; tentatively, D is TRBD1 (5 bases). This CDR3 is built from 18 residues. Trimming pared 0 bases from V and 2 bases from J, leaving 17 bases between. CDR1 and CDR2 from the germline V gene are MGHRA and YSYEKL. The CDR3 bases are TGCGCCAGCAGCCAAGATTTCGGTCTCAGGGCGGGCAATCAGCCCCAGCATTTT. Protein product: CASSQDFGLRAGNQPQHF.

V is TRBV12-2 and J is TRBJ2-7; no DNA check was done on the table's D call, TRBD2. TRBV12-2 is termed a pseudogene. CDR3 size: 13 residues. CDR3 bases: TGTGCAAGTCGCTCAGGGACTAGCCACGAGCAGTACGTC. Its protein product is CASRSGTSHEQYV.

The chain employs TRBV28 and TRBJ1-1, with 12 bases lining up with TRBD1. Trimming at V came to 6 bases and at J to 2 bases, leaving 1 base not matched to a gene. The V gene's germline CDR1 is MDHEN and CDR2 SYDVKM. This CDR3 is built from 14 residues. The CDR3 DNA sequence: TGTGCCAGCAGGGGGACAGGGGGCAACACTGAAGCTTTCTTT. It yields the protein CASRGTGGNTEAFF.

This chain links TRBV29-1 with TRBJ1-2; 11 nucleotides line up with TRBD1. CDR1 and CDR2 (germline): SQVTM, ANQGSEA. There are 14 residues in the CDR3. V lost 6 bases to trimming and J lost 5 bases; unmatched junction nucleotides: 8. CDR3 in amino acids: CSVLGQGAGYGYTF. The CDR3 DNA is TGCAGCGTACTTGGACAGGGGGCGGGGTATGGCTACACCTTC. Looking up the rest from reference TRBV29-1 and TRBJ1-2 gives the full variable domain: SAVISQKPSRDICQRGTSLTIQCQVDSQVTMMFWYRQQPGQSLTLIATANQGSEATYESGFVIDKFPISRPNLTFSTLTVSNMSPEDSSIYLCSVLGQGAGYGYTFGSGTRLTVV.

The chain combines TRBV28 with TRBJ2-3; D is undetermined. The CDR3 extends over 12 amino acids. Germline CDR1 is MDHEN and CDR2 is SYDVKM. V was trimmed by 2 bases and J by 5 bases, leaving 5 bases between them. CDR3 protein: CASSLVKDTQYF. Written as DNA, the CDR3 is TGTGCCAGCAGTTTAGTTAAAGATACGCAGTATTTT.

V gene TRBV7-2 combines with J gene TRBJ1-3; 8 nucleotides match TRBD1. There are 16 residues in the CDR3. J gave up 2 bases and V 2 bases, and 5 bases lay outside the gene matches. The V gene's germline CDR1 is SGHTA and CDR2 FQGNSA. CDR3 in DNA: TGTGCCAGCAGCTTAAATCCACAGGGGGCTGGAAACACCATATATTTT. Translation gives CASSLNPQGAGNTIYF.

The CDR3 DNA is TGTGCCATCAGCAGGACAGGGGAAGAGACCCAGTACTTC. Translation gives CAISRTGEETQYF. The rearrangement uses TRBV10-3 and TRBJ2-5; 9 bases fit TRBD1. With 6 bases clipped from V and 3 bases from J, the junction kept 2 bases outside the gene matches. The CDR3 length is 13 residues. CDR1 is ENHRY, CDR2 SYGVKD, per germline.

The chain is built from TRBV4-1 and TRBJ1-3; D is possibly TRBD1 (5 bases). V dropped 0 bases and J dropped 0 bases, with 15 bases sitting between them. CDR1 is MGHRA, CDR2 YSYEKL, per germline. There are 18 residues in the CDR3. The CDR3 spells CASSQEFREGVSGNTIYF. The CDR3 DNA follows: TGCGCCAGCAGCCAAGAGTTCAGGGAAGGGGTCTCTGGAAACACCATATATTTT.

The chain uses TRBV2 and TRBJ2-1; TRBD2 might be the D (6 bases). V was clipped by 8 bases and J by 4 bases, with 15 bases between them. Per the germline V gene, CDR1 is SNHLY and CDR2 is FYNNEI. This CDR3 is built from 14 residues. The CDR3 region is CASGSGRTYNEQFF. CDR3 coding DNA: TGTGCCAGCGGCTCAGGGAGGACATACAATGAGCAGTTCTTC.

The V call is TRBV6-5, the J call TRBJ2-7; 8 positions agree with TRBD1. Germline V CDR1 and CDR2: MNHEY, SVGAGI. V dropped 0 bases and J dropped 2; count of bases not matched to a gene: 6. This CDR3 region has 16 residues. The CDR3 coding sequence is TGTGCCAGCAGTTACTCTCTGGACAGGGTCCCCTACGAGCAGTACGTC. Protein sequence: CASSYSLDRVPYEQYV.

The genes are TRBV29-1 and TRBJ2-2; TRBD1 agrees at 9 bases. The V gene end was trimmed by 6 bases and the J gene end by 6 bases; junction bases not matched to a gene: 11. Germline loops: CDR1 SQVTM, CDR2 ANQGSEA. This CDR3 has 15 amino acids. CDR3 sequence: CSVYGQGRLAGELFF. The CDR3 coding sequence is TGCAGCGTCTATGGACAGGGGCGGTTAGCCGGGGAGCTGTTTTTT.

This chain connects TRBV5-6 to TRBJ1-2, with D uncertain. The V and J ends lost 1 base and 2 bases respectively, with 3 bases between them. This CDR3 is built from 12 residues. Germline loops: CDR1 SGHDT, CDR2 YYEEEE. DNA for the CDR3: TGTGCCAGCAGCTTGACAAACTATGGCTACACCTTC. Translated, it gives CASSLTNYGYTF. Combining the CDR3 with reference TRBV5-6 and TRBJ1-2 gives the whole variable domain DAGVTQSPTHLIKTRGQQVTLRCSPKSGHDTVSWYQQALGQGPQFIFQYYEEEERQRGNFPDRFSGHQFPNYSSELNVNALLLGDSALYLCASSLTNYGYTFGSGTRLTVV.